A selection of T cell receptor beta chains follows, all from one sample in a study of T cell repertoires in cytomegalovirus infection. From the reads, TCRdb called clonotypes with MiXCR, one entry per CDR3 protein. This sample has 250,000 or so distinct CDR3 sequences; approximately 15% occur once, and the top ten carry around 47%. Source material: CD8+ T cells from PBMCs. All receptors derive from a human donor in good health (CMV status not recorded). Some clones in this sample may be carry-over from other donors' samples. The CDR3 runs from the conserved cysteine through the conserved F or W. D genes are given only for firm matches. The size field is filled for only some rows; it gives once, few, many or a size class.

j_gene | d_gene | abundance | v_gene | CDR3aa | CDR3nt
TRBJ2-1 | . | many | TRBV12-3/TRBV12-4 | CASSDTGGSYNEQFF | TGTGCCAGCAGTGATACAGGAGGATCCTACAATGAGCAGTTCTTC
TRBJ2-1 | . | . | TRBV4-3 | CASSQAISSYNEQFF | TGCGCCAGCAGCCAAGCGATAAGCTCCTACAATGAGCAGTTCTTC
TRBJ2-5 | . | . | TRBV7-9 | CASSSKAVETQYF | TGTGCCAGCAGCTCGAAAGCGGTAGAGACCCAGTACTTC
TRBJ1-4 | TRBD1 | . | TRBV12-3/TRBV12-4 | CASSSLDRGNEKLFF | TGTGCCAGCAGTTCTCTTGACAGGGGGAATGAAAAACTGTTTTTT
TRBJ1-1 | . | . | TRBV5-6 | CASSRTVDTEAFF | TGTGCCAGCAGCCGGACAGTAGACACTGAAGCTTTCTTT
TRBJ1-1 | TRBD1 | few | TRBV28 | CASTPRDRGVTEAFF | TGTGCCAGCACCCCTCGCGACAGGGGAGTGACTGAAGCTTTCTTT
TRBJ2-5 | . | many | TRBV7-8 | CASSLDQAETQYF | TGTGCCAGCAGCTTGGACCAGGCCGAGACCCAGTACTTC
TRBJ2-1 | TRBD2 | . | TRBV4-2 | CASSRGLAGGLSYNEQFF | TGTGCCAGCAGCCGGGGACTAGCGGGGGGCTTATCCTACAATGAGCAGTTCTTC
TRBJ1-1 | TRBD1 | many | TRBV12-3/TRBV12-4 | CASSLTDRGNTEAFF | TGTGCCAGCAGTCTGACTGACAGGGGGAACACTGAAGCTTTCTTT
TRBJ2-2 | TRBD1 | many | TRBV7-8 | CASSSPGQGRDTGELFF | TGTGCCAGCAGCTCCCCGGGACAGGGACGGGACACCGGGGAGCTGTTTTTT
TRBJ1-1 | . | few | TRBV7-9 | CASRPASKYYTEAFF | TGTGCCAGCAGACCAGCGTCCAAGTACTACACTGAAGCTTTCTTT
TRBJ1-5 | . | many | TRBV6-6 | CASSRYSNQPQHF | TGTGCCAGCAGTAGGTATAGCAATCAGCCCCAGCATTTT